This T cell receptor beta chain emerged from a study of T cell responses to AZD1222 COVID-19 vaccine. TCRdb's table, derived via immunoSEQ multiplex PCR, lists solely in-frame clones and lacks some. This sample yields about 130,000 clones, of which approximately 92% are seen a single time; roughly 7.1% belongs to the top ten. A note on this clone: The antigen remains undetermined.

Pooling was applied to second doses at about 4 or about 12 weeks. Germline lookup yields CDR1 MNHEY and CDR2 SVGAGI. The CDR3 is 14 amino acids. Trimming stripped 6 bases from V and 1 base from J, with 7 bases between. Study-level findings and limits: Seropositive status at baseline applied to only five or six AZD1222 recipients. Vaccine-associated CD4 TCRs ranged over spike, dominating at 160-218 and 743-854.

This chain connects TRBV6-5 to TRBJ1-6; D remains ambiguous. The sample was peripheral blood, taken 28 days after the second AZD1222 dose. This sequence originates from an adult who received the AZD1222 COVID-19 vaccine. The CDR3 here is CASRRTSYNSPLHF. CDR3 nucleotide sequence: TGTGCCAGCAGGCGTACGTCCTATAATTCACCCCTCCACTTT.